Below, 17 T cell receptor beta chains from the same sample are listed, as sequenced in a study of blood T cell repertoires in COVID-19. Generated by immunoSEQ multiplex PCR, the TCRdb table keeps only in-frame clones and is missing some. Found here are 150,000 to 200,000 clones, approximately 83% of them singletons; the top ten hold about a tenth. Sample: peripheral blood. The receptors were sampled from a human donor with active or convalescent COVID-19. The donor label of this sample is uncertain.

V gene TRBV9 combines with J gene TRBJ1-2; D is possibly TRBD1 (6 bases). V lost 4 bases and J 6 bases, leaving 19 bases between the germline ends. The CDR3 runs to 15 residues. Germline CDR1 reads SGDLS; CDR2 reads YYNGEE. The CDR3 loop reads CASSFPGQPQDGYTF. As DNA, the CDR3 is TGTGCCAGCAGCTTCCCCGGACAGCCCCAGGATGGCTACACCTTC. The full variable domain, its missing parts supplied by reference TRBV9 and TRBJ1-2, is DSGVTQTPKHLITATGQRVTLRCSPRSGDLSVYWYQQSLDQGLQFLIQYYNGEERAKGNILERFSAQQFPDLHSELNLSSLELGDSALYFCASSFPGQPQDGYTFGSGTRLTVV.

The chain links TRBV7-9 to TRBJ2-7; 8 nucleotides match TRBD1. Germline values: CDR1 SEHNR, CDR2 FQNEAQ (reference sequence). This CDR3 spans 14 amino acids. Losses at the gene ends were 5 bases for V and 2 bases for J; bases not matched to a gene: 5. This CDR3 is CASSMTGDPYEQYF. The CDR3 DNA follows: TGTGCCAGCAGCATGACAGGGGACCCCTACGAGCAGTACTTC.

This clone showed up just a few times. The chain recombines TRBV6-4 with TRBJ1-6; D is perhaps TRBD1 (5 bases). The CDR3 runs to 14 residues. Trimming left V 8 bases short and J 6 bases short, with 14 bases between. In germline, CDR1 is MRHNA, CDR2 SNTAGT. The CDR3 protein is CASRAGRSNSPLHF. CDR3 nucleotide sequence: TGTGCCAGCCGCGCGGGACGATCTAATTCACCCCTCCACTTT.

This chain links TRBV7-9 with TRBJ2-5; tentative D call: TRBD1 (6 bases). The germline CDR1 and CDR2 sequences are SEHNR and FQNEAQ (reference sequence). V was cut by 5 bases and J by 12 bases, with 13 bases left in between. This CDR3 has 11 residues. Here the CDR3 DNA reads TGTGCCAGCAGCCCGCGGGCAGGGGAGTACTTC. Amino acids: CASSPRAGEYF.

This clone has more than one count but fewer than ten. The chain has TRBV5-5 and TRBJ1-5; TRBD1 is a possible D gene (6 bases). V was trimmed by 1 base and J by 3 bases, leaving 11 bases between them. This CDR3 region has 15 residues. Germline loops: CDR1 SGHKS, CDR2 YYEKEE (reference sequence). The CDR3 DNA follows: TGTGCCAGCAGCTTGTCTCAGGGGTACAATCAGCCCCAGCATTTT. Protein product: CASSLSQGYNQPQHF.

The J gene is TRBJ1-1, the V gene TRBV2, with 10 bases aligning to TRBD1. The V gene end was trimmed by 4 bases and the J gene end by 1 base; junction bases not matched to a gene: 0. Germline CDR1 SNHLY, CDR2 FYNNEI. The CDR3 has 14 residues. The CDR3 sequence is CASSGDRGNTEAFF. In DNA form, the CDR3 reads TGTGCCAGCAGTGGGGACAGGGGGAACACTGAAGCTTTCTTT.

This rearrangement joins TRBV29-1 to TRBJ2-5; 7 positions agree with TRBD1. CDR3 size: 14 residues. Germline assignment: CDR1 SQVTM and CDR2 ANQGSEA. Trimming removed 7 bases from V and 0 bases from J; junction bases left unmatched: 8. This CDR3 reads CSAKQGTYQETQYF. DNA of the CDR3: TGCAGCGCCAAACAGGGGACCTACCAAGAGACCCAGTACTTC.

V gene TRBV7-6 combines with J gene TRBJ2-5, with 10 bases fitting TRBD2. Germline loops: CDR1 SGHVS, CDR2 FNYEAQ. Unmatched junction bases numbered 7, after V lost 2 bases and J lost 7 bases. The CDR3 is 15 residues long. DNA for the CDR3: TGTGCCAGCAGCTTATTTAGCGGGAGGATCGGGACCCAGTACTTC. Its protein product is CASSLFSGRIGTQYF.

The chain combines TRBV5-4 with TRBJ2-5, with D possibly TRBD1 on 6 matching bases. Germline assignment: CDR1 SGHNT and CDR2 YYREEE (reference sequence). The length of the CDR3 is 15 residues. Trimming shortened V by 4 bases and J by 0 bases, and 13 bases separated the two germline ends. This CDR3 reads CASSPYGTNQETQYF. CDR3 DNA: TGTGCCAGCAGCCCGTACGGGACAAACCAAGAGACCCAGTACTTC. Supplemented by reference TRBV5-4 and TRBJ2-5, the full variable domain reads ETGVTQSPTHLIKTRGQQVTLRCSSQSGHNTVSWYQQALGQGPQFIFQYYREEENGRGNFPPRFSGLQFPNYSSELNVNALELDDSALYLCASSPYGTNQETQYFGPGTRLLVL.

This chain connects TRBV3-1 (or the pseudogene TRBV3-2) to TRBJ2-2; D is perhaps TRBD2 (6 bases). Trimming shortened V by 1 base and J by 4 bases, and 10 bases separated the two germline ends. Germline V gene data show CDR1 as LGHDT and CDR2 as YNNKEL (reference sequence). This CDR3 has 15 amino acids. As DNA, the CDR3 is TGTGCCAGCAGCCAAGTTAGGAGGGCCACCGGGGAGCTGTTTTTT. Its translation is CASSQVRRATGELFF.

This chain links TRBV28 with TRBJ1-2, with 7 bases fitting TRBD1. V gave up 10 bases and J gave up 4 bases; unmatched junction bases: 9. The CDR3 length is 13 residues. Germline CDR1 MDHEN, CDR2 SYDVKM. CDR3 sequence reads: CATTPNRGYGYTF. CDR3 sequence (DNA): TGTGCCACTACCCCCAACAGGGGCTATGGCTACACCTTC.

V is TRBV11-1 and J is TRBJ2-1, with 7 bases lining up with TRBD2. The CDR3 consists of 15 residues. The junction had 15 bases not matched to a gene; V was cut back by 7 bases and J by 9 bases. CDR1 SGHAT and CDR2 FQDESV come from the germline V gene (reference sequence). The CDR3 spells CASTGWGGLEVEQFF. The CDR3 nucleotides are TGTGCCAGCACTGGCTGGGGGGGATTGGAGGTTGAGCAGTTCTTC.

The chain uses TRBV6-6 and TRBJ2-2, with D unclear. Germline CDR1 reads MNHNY; CDR2 reads SVGAGI (reference sequence). V was clipped by 6 bases and J by 5 bases, with 7 bases between them. The CDR3 loop spans 12 amino acids. Here the CDR3 DNA reads TGTGCCAGCAGGACAACAACCGGGGAGCTGTTTTTT. Amino acid sequence: CASRTTTGELFF.

The chain combines TRBV7-9 with TRBJ1-2, with TRBD1 identical over 7 bases. This CDR3 is 14 amino acids long. Per germline, CDR1 SEHNR and CDR2 FQNEAQ (reference sequence). Trimming cost V 5 bases and J 6 bases; bases outside gene matches: 9. CDR3 DNA: TGTGCCAGCAGCGAGGGACAGTACTCGGATGGCTACACCTTC. Residues: CASSEGQYSDGYTF.

This clone was detected once. The rearrangement links TRBV5-6 to TRBJ1-4; D is unresolved. The V end lost 4 bases, the J end lost 8 bases, and 15 bases lay between the germline ends. The CDR3 has 14 amino acids. Germline CDR1 SGHDT, CDR2 YYEEEE. CDR3 region: CASSHGLYREKLFF. DNA for the CDR3: TGTGCCAGCAGCCATGGACTCTACCGGGAAAAACTGTTTTTT. The complete variable domain, with remaining parts taken from reference TRBV5-6 and TRBJ1-4, reads DAGVTQSPTHLIKTRGQQVTLRCSPKSGHDTVSWYQQALGQGPQFIFQYYEEEERQRGNFPDRFSGHQFPNYSSELNVNALLLGDSALYLCASSHGLYREKLFFGSGTQLSVL.

The chain carries TRBV6-5 and TRBJ1-2; 8 nucleotides match TRBD1. CDR3 length: 12 amino acids. The V gene end was trimmed by 5 bases and the J gene end by 6 bases; junction bases not matched to a gene: 2. Germline CDR1 is MNHEY and CDR2 is SVGAGI. This chain's CDR3 is CASSKQGDGYTF. The DNA of the CDR3 is TGTGCCAGCAGTAAACAGGGGGATGGCTACACCTTC.

This chain links TRBV2 with TRBJ2-3; D uncertain. V was clipped by 6 bases and J by 6 bases, with 7 bases between them. Germline V lookup: CDR1 SNHLY, CDR2 FYNNEI. CDR3 length: 11 residues. This CDR3 reads CASSSVDTQYF. The CDR3 DNA reads as TGTGCCAGCAGCTCTGTGGATACGCAGTATTTT.